These 25 T cell receptor beta chains share one sample of origin, sequenced in a study of blood T cell repertoires in COVID-19. Libraries were prepared by immunoSEQ multiplex PCR; TCRdb keeps only in-frame clonotypes and omits some of them. The sample shows roughly 160,000 clones, approximately 91% of them seen only once. Sequenced: peripheral blood. The receptors derive from a man younger than 30 with acute or convalescent COVID-19.

The CDR3 sequence is CSVQTVAGFANTGELFF. CDR3 nucleotide sequence: TGCAGCGTACAGACCGTAGCGGGATTCGCGAACACCGGGGAGCTGTTTTTT. The chain couples TRBV29-1 to TRBJ2-2; the match to TRBD2 covers 8 bases. The CDR3 covers 17 residues. The V and J ends lost 6 bases and 0 bases, in that order; junction bases with no gene match: 12. CDR1 is SQVTM, CDR2 ANQGSEA, per germline.

CDR3 DNA sequence: TGCGCCAGCAGCTTGGGCGTACCTATATTCTCCTACGAGCAGTACTTC. It translates to CASSLGVPIFSYEQYF. The gene calls are TRBV5-1 and TRBJ2-7, with D hard to call. CDR3 size: 16 residues. Trimming took 0 bases from V and 0 from J, leaving 13 bases between them. Looked up from germline, CDR1 is SGHRS and CDR2 is YFSETQ.

Comment on this clone: Other DNA sequences in the same sample also yield this CDR3. The genes are TRBV5-1 and TRBJ1-1; D is ambiguous. Looked up from germline, CDR1 is SGHRS and CDR2 is YFSETQ. With 0 bases removed from V and 2 bases from J, the gap between germline ends came to 8 bases. This CDR3 contains 14 residues. CDR3 DNA: TGCGCCAGCAGCTTGGAGGGAGGCAACACTGAAGCTTTCTTT. Translated, it gives CASSLEGGNTEAFF. Drawing the rest from reference TRBV5-1 and TRBJ1-1, the complete variable domain is KAGVTQTPRYLIKTRGQQVTLSCSPISGHRSVSWYQQTPGQGLQFLFEYFSETQRNKGNFPGRFSGRQFSNSRSEMNVSTLELGDSALYLCASSLEGGNTEAFFGQGTRLTVV.

This clone is a singleton in its sample. This chain links TRBV5-6 with TRBJ1-6, with TRBD1 identical over 7 bases. Germline CDR1 reads SGHDT; CDR2 reads YYEEEE. There are 16 residues in the CDR3. V dropped 4 bases and J dropped 7; count of bases not matched to a gene: 11. The CDR3 protein is CASSPNTGESNSPLHF. The CDR3 bases are TGTGCCAGCAGCCCCAACACAGGGGAGAGCAATTCACCCCTCCACTTT.

The rearrangement links TRBV5-1 to TRBJ1-3; 12 bases match TRBD1. V gave up 0 bases and J gave up 4 bases; unmatched junction bases: 5. The length of the CDR3 is 17 residues. Germline V gene lookup returns CDR1 SGHRS and CDR2 YFSETQ. The CDR3 sequence: CASSLVGQGAGGNTIYF. As DNA, the CDR3 is TGCGCCAGCAGCTTGGTGGGACAGGGGGCTGGAGGAAACACCATATATTTT.

This chain links TRBV13 with TRBJ2-1; a weak D match, TRBD2 (6 bases). Trimming cost V 2 bases and J 9 bases, with 17 bases left between them. Germline lookup yields CDR1 PRHDT and CDR2 FYEKMQ (reference sequence). This CDR3 has 15 residues. The CDR3 nucleotides read TGTGCCAGCAGCTTAACCGGGACTGACCAGGGTGAGCAGTTCTTC. Its protein is CASSLTGTDQGEQFF.

J is TRBJ2-4 and V is TRBV18, with 9 bases matching TRBD1. CDR3 length: 14 residues. V dropped 2 bases and J dropped 4; count of bases not matched to a gene: 0. Germline V gene data show CDR1 as KGHSH and CDR2 as LQKENI. DNA for the CDR3: TGTGCCAGCTCACCAGACAGGGGGAAAAACATTCAGTACTTC. Translating gives CASSPDRGKNIQYF.

A single count supports this clone. The chain couples TRBV15 to TRBJ2-6; 7 bases fit TRBD1. There are 18 residues in the CDR3. Germline values: CDR1 LNHNV, CDR2 YYDKDF (reference sequence). Losses at the gene ends were 2 bases for V and 4 bases for J; bases not matched to a gene: 11. The CDR3 spells CATSRTTGRAFGANVLTF. In DNA, the CDR3 is TGTGCCACCAGCAGAACGACAGGGCGCGCCTTCGGGGCCAACGTCCTGACTTTC.

This chain joins TRBV9 and TRBJ1-1, with D possibly matching TRBD1 (6 bases). Germline loops: CDR1 SGDLS, CDR2 YYNGEE. V shed 3 bases and J shed 1 base, with 19 bases lying between them. The CDR3 covers 17 residues. CDR3 protein: CASSGGYTGGTNTEAFF. For the CDR3, the DNA is TGTGCCAGCAGCGGCGGTTACACGGGGGGCACGAACACTGAAGCTTTCTTT.

This clone has a handful of counts. This chain links TRBV5-6 with TRBJ1-1; a possible D gene is TRBD1 (5 bases). The germline gives CDR1 SGHDT, CDR2 YYEEEE. This CDR3 is built from 13 residues. Trimming stripped 4 bases from V and 0 bases from J, with 7 bases between. The CDR3, as DNA: TGTGCCAGCAGCATACAGGTGAACACTGAAGCTTTCTTT. It codes for CASSIQVNTEAFF.

The chain carries TRBV7-6 and TRBJ1-2; D is unclear. CDR3 length equals 13 residues. V lost 5 bases, J lost 4 bases, and 11 bases lay in between. Germline assignment: CDR1 SGHVS and CDR2 FNYEAQ. The CDR3 sequence is CASSPQDRYGYTF. The DNA for the CDR3 is TGTGCCAGCAGCCCCCAGGATCGCTATGGCTACACCTTC. Combining the CDR3 with reference TRBV7-6 and TRBJ1-2 gives the whole variable domain GAGVSQSPRYKVTKRGQDVALRCDPISGHVSLYWYRQALGQGPEFLTYFNYEAQQDKSGLPNDRFSAERPEGSISTLTIQRTEQRDSAMYRCASSPQDRYGYTFGSGTRLTVV.

CDR3 in amino acids: CASSIGQSNTGELFF. CDR3 nucleotide sequence: TGTGCCAGTAGTATAGGCCAGTCGAACACCGGGGAGCTGTTTTTT. This rearrangement joins TRBV19 to TRBJ2-2, with D unresolved. The V end was cut by 1 base, the J end by 0 bases, with 6 bases between. From germline, CDR1 is LNHDA and CDR2 SQIVND (reference sequence). The length of the CDR3 is 15 residues.

The chain has TRBV5-5 and TRBJ2-7; TRBD1 might be the D (5 bases). In germline, CDR1 is SGHKS, CDR2 YYEKEE (reference sequence). This CDR3 spans 14 amino acids. V lost 4 bases, J lost 2 bases, and 13 bases lay in between. The CDR3 DNA follows: TGTGCCAGCAGCCCCCAGACAGTTACCTACGAGCAGTACTTC. Protein: CASSPQTVTYEQYF. The full variable domain, its missing parts supplied by reference TRBV5-5 and TRBJ2-7, is DAGVTQSPTHLIKTRGQQVTLRCSPISGHKSVSWYQQVLGQGPQFIFQYYEKEERGRGNFPDRFSARQFPNYSSELNVNALLLGDSALYLCASSPQTVTYEQYFGPGTRLTVT.

CDR3 coding DNA: TGCGCCAGCAGCTTAGTGCGGGGGCAAAGCACAGATACGCAGTATTTT. Amino acids: CASSLVRGQSTDTQYF. The chain links TRBV5-1 to TRBJ2-3, with D maybe TRBD2 (7 bases). CDR1 SGHRS and CDR2 YFSETQ come from the germline V gene. The CDR3 runs to 16 residues. V dropped 2 bases and J dropped 0 bases, with 13 bases sitting between them.

Worth noting for this clone: One end of the junction is discordant with germline, which a read error may explain. The V gene is TRBV3-1 (or the pseudogene TRBV3-2), the J gene TRBJ1-1, with a tentative D call TRBD1 (5 bases). CDR1 is LGHDT, CDR2 YNNKEL, per germline (reference sequence). The CDR3 is 14 residues long. The CDR3 sequence: CASRQVPGVTEAFF. The CDR3 DNA is TGTGCCAGCAGACAAGTCCCGGGGGTGACTGAAGCTTTCTTT.

This sequence joins TRBV18 and TRBJ2-7, with TRBD2 matching over 7 bases. Germline loops: CDR1 KGHSH, CDR2 LQKENI. V was pared by 0 bases and J by 5 bases, with 10 bases of the junction left unmatched. CDR3 length equals 16 residues. The chain's CDR3 is CASSPPNGGSVHEQYF. The CDR3 DNA follows: TGTGCCAGCTCACCACCGAACGGGGGGTCTGTACACGAGCAGTACTTC.

This chain joins TRBV24-1 and TRBJ2-1; 7 bases fit TRBD2. The CDR3 totals 16 residues. Germline-derived CDR1 and CDR2 are KGHDR and SFDVKD. V lost 3 bases to trimming and J lost 0 bases; unmatched junction nucleotides: 4. CDR3: CATSDGEGSSYNEQFF. In nucleotides, the CDR3 is TGTGCCACCAGTGATGGGGAGGGGAGCTCCTACAATGAGCAGTTCTTC.

The chain links TRBV7-9 to TRBJ1-6, with 7 bases aligning to TRBD1. J was trimmed by 8 bases and V by 10 bases; bases with no gene match: 2. Germline loops: CDR1 SEHNR, CDR2 FQNEAQ (reference sequence). The CDR3 has 11 residues. The CDR3 protein is CATTGDSPLHF. CDR3 nucleotides: TGTGCCACCACAGGGGATTCACCCCTCCACTTT.

The chain joins TRBV11-2 to TRBJ2-7, with unresolved D. V was clipped by 1 base and J by 2 bases, with 12 bases between them. Germline assignment: CDR1 SGHAT and CDR2 FQNNGV. This CDR3 region has 15 residues. The CDR3 bases are TGTGCCAGCAGCTTAGCTTTCGGCGGAACCTACGAGCAGTACTTC. Translated: CASSLAFGGTYEQYF.

This rearrangement joins TRBV5-1 to TRBJ1-3, with D tentatively TRBD1 (6 bases). Germline CDR1 is SGHRS and CDR2 is YFSETQ. Trimming took 0 bases from V and 4 from J, leaving 17 bases between them. The CDR3 sequence is 17 residues long. The CDR3 protein is CASSLATGMEMGNTIYF. The CDR3, as DNA: TGCGCCAGCAGCTTGGCCACAGGGATGGAGATGGGAAACACCATATATTTT. Looking up the rest from reference TRBV5-1 and TRBJ1-3 gives the full variable domain: KAGVTQTPRYLIKTRGQQVTLSCSPISGHRSVSWYQQTPGQGLQFLFEYFSETQRNKGNFPGRFSGRQFSNSRSEMNVSTLELGDSALYLCASSLATGMEMGNTIYFGEGSWLTVV.

The rearrangement uses TRBV7-9 and TRBJ1-3; D is uncertain. Germline V CDR1 and CDR2: SEHNR, FQNEAQ (reference sequence). The CDR3 spans 14 residues. V lost 1 base and J lost 2, with 6 bases in between. CDR3 amino acids: CASSLDGPGNTIYF. In DNA, the CDR3 is TGTGCCAGCAGCTTAGATGGCCCTGGAAACACCATATATTTT.

This clone is a singleton in its sample. J is TRBJ2-1 and V is TRBV29-1; 7 bases map to TRBD1. V trimming: 8 bases; J trimming: 2 bases; junction bases outside the gene matches: 3. This CDR3 is built from 12 residues. Germline CDR1 is SQVTM and CDR2 is ANQGSEA. The chain's CDR3 is CSTDRAYNEQFF. The DNA of the CDR3 is TGCAGCACTGACAGGGCCTACAATGAGCAGTTCTTC.

The rearrangement joins TRBV18 to TRBJ2-5; D remains unclear. This CDR3 is 14 amino acids long. V was trimmed by 3 bases and J by 1 base, leaving 9 bases between them. Germline V lookup: CDR1 KGHSH, CDR2 LQKENI. DNA of the CDR3: TGTGCCAGCTCACCGGAGTCACCCCAAGAGACCCAGTACTTC. Amino acids: CASSPESPQETQYF.

The rearrangement uses TRBV6-5 and TRBJ1-1, with D possibly TRBD1 on 5 matching bases. V was pared by 10 bases and J by 5 bases, with 11 bases between. CDR1 is MNHEY, CDR2 SVGAGI, per germline. This CDR3 is built from 11 residues. The CDR3 sequence is CATVGGTEAFF. The CDR3 DNA reads as TGTGCCACCGTGGGGGGGACTGAAGCTTTCTTT.

The J gene is TRBJ1-2, the V gene TRBV4-1; no reliable D call. CDR1 and CDR2 from the germline V gene are MGHRA and YSYEKL. This CDR3 has 13 residues. V dropped 0 bases and J dropped 7 bases, with 9 bases sitting between them. The CDR3 nucleotides are TGCGCCAGCAGCCAAGATCTTGAGGGTGGCTACACCTTC. As protein: CASSQDLEGGYTF.